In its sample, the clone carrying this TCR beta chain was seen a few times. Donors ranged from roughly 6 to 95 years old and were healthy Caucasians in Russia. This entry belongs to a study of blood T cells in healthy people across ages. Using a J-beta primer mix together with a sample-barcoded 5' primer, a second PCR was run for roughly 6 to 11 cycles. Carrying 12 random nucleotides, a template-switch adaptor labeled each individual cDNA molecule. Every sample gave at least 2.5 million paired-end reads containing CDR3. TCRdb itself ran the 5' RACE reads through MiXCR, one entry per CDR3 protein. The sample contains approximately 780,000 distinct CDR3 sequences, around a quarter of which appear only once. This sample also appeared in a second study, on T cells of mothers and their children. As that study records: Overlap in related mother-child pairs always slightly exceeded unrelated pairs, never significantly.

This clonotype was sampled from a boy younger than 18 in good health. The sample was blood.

CDR3: CASSLGGPNEQYF. DNA for the CDR3: TGTGCCAGCAGTTTAGGAGGGCCCAACGAGCAGTACTTC. The chain is built from TRBV12-3 or TRBV12-4 and TRBJ2-5, with D tentatively TRBD2 (5 bases). Judging by the DNA end, TRBJ2-7 fits better; the J call may be wrong. The CDR3 has 13 residues.